What follows are 11 T cell receptor beta chains derived from one specimen sequenced in a study of response to subunit inactivated influenza vaccine. TCRdb called the RT-PCR reads again in MiXCR, with one record for every CDR3 protein. Among 700,000 to 800,000 distinct CDR3 sequences listed, around a sixth were seen once. Sequenced material: PBMCs from blood, taken around 5 days after vaccination. The source is a man in his forties or fifties who received an inactivated influenza vaccine.

There are a few counts of this clonotype. This chain uses TRBV5-1 with TRBJ2-1, with unresolved D. The V end was cut by 0 bases, the J end by 6 bases, with 13 bases between. The CDR3 is 15 amino acids. CDR1 and CDR2 from the germline V gene are SGHRS and YFSETQ. The CDR3 here is CASSLGPNDINEQFF. The CDR3 nucleotides read TGCGCCAGCAGCTTGGGACCCAACGATATCAATGAGCAGTTCTTC. The variable domain in full, completed from reference TRBV5-1 and TRBJ2-1, reads KAGVTQTPRYLIKTRGQQVTLSCSPISGHRSVSWYQQTPGQGLQFLFEYFSETQRNKGNFPGRFSGRQFSNSRSEMNVSTLELGDSALYLCASSLGPNDINEQFFGPGTRLTVL.

The rearrangement joins TRBV18 to TRBJ2-3; 10 nucleotides line up with TRBD1. Trimming at V came to 0 bases and at J to 1 base, leaving 1 base not matched to a gene. Germline V gives CDR1 KGHSH, CDR2 LQKENI. The CDR3 spans 16 residues. The CDR3 loop reads CASSPPTGGGTDTQYF. The CDR3 DNA reads as TGTGCCAGCTCACCACCGACAGGGGGCGGCACAGATACGCAGTATTTT.

The sample holds a few counts of this clonotype. The V call is TRBV6-5, the J call TRBJ1-6; D possibly corresponds to TRBD1 (6 bases). The CDR3 is made up of 14 amino acids. The germline V gene has CDR1 MNHEY and CDR2 SVGAGI. Between the trimmed V and J ends, which lost 2 bases and 8 bases, there was a span of 10 bases. The CDR3 protein is CASSYLNRDSPLHF. As DNA, the CDR3 is TGTGCCAGCAGTTACCTAAACAGGGATTCACCCCTCCACTTT.

The sample holds a few counts of this clonotype. The genes are TRBV20-1 and TRBJ2-7; D not resolved. Trimming removed 0 bases at V and 9 bases at J, with 18 bases between. The CDR3 is made up of 14 amino acids. Germline V gene data show CDR1 as DFQATT and CDR2 as SNEGSKA (reference sequence). CDR3 sequence reads: CSARDLGDRVLQYF. As DNA, the CDR3 is TGCAGTGCTAGAGATTTGGGTGATCGGGTATTGCAGTACTTC.

The chain employs TRBV7-6 and TRBJ2-3, with unresolved D. This CDR3 comprises 13 residues. Germline lookup yields CDR1 SGHVS and CDR2 FNYEAQ. Deletions cut 5 bases from V and 4 bases from J, with 10 bases between. CDR3 nucleotide sequence: TGTGCCAGCAGCCTCTACTACCCAGATACGCAGTATTTT. This sequence encodes CASSLYYPDTQYF.

Here the CDR3 DNA reads TGCAGCGTTGAGGGGGCCGACTATGGCTACACCTTC. Translating gives CSVEGADYGYTF. V usage is TRBV29-1 and J usage is TRBJ1-2; D perhaps matches TRBD1 (6 bases). V dropped 3 bases and J dropped 3 bases, with 8 bases sitting between them. The germline gives CDR1 SQVTM, CDR2 ANQGSEA. This CDR3 has 12 amino acids.

This sequence joins TRBV7-9 and TRBJ2-2; weak D call: TRBD2 (6 bases). The CDR3 covers 16 residues. V was pared by 2 bases and J by 1 base, with 11 bases between. From germline, CDR1 is SEHNR and CDR2 FQNEAQ (reference sequence). The CDR3 region has the DNA TGTGCCAGCAGCTTATCCCTGCGGGAGAACACCGGGGAGCTGTTTTTT. Translation gives CASSLSLRENTGELFF.

The chain recombines TRBV5-1 with TRBJ1-4; no definite D call. CDR3 length equals 15 residues. Germline CDR1 SGHRS, CDR2 YFSETQ. With 5 bases removed from V and 0 bases from J, the gap between germline ends came to 11 bases. The CDR3: CASREWTSTNEKLFF. For the CDR3, the DNA is TGCGCCAGCAGGGAATGGACCTCAACTAATGAAAAACTGTTTTTT.

The gene calls are TRBV5-1 and TRBJ2-3, with D possibly matching TRBD1 (5 bases). Germline loops: CDR1 SGHRS, CDR2 YFSETQ. V shed 0 bases and J shed 2 bases, with 13 bases lying between them. This CDR3 is 16 amino acids long. This CDR3 is CASSLEGRQSTDTQYF. The CDR3 nucleotides are TGCGCCAGCAGCTTGGAGGGGCGACAGTCCACAGATACGCAGTATTTT.

The chain carries TRBV24-1 and TRBJ2-3, with D unclear. Germline CDR1 is KGHDR and CDR2 is SFDVKD. Deletions cut 2 bases from V and 5 bases from J, with 4 bases between. This CDR3 contains 12 residues. The CDR3 spells CATSDYGDTQYF. CDR3 DNA sequence: TGTGCCACCAGTGATTACGGAGATACGCAGTATTTT.

This clonotype was detected only a few times. This sequence joins TRBV20-1 and TRBJ1-2; D unresolved. This CDR3 spans 14 amino acids. Germline values: CDR1 DFQATT, CDR2 SNEGSKA (reference sequence). In DNA, the CDR3 is TGCAGGGCACCTCCCAAAGATGGAAACTATGGCTACACCTTC. Its translation is CRAPPKDGNYGYTF.